The entry that follows covers one T cell receptor (beta chain) sequence. This sample was taken from a study of shared clonotypes between healthy human individuals. Profiled with immunoSEQ multiplex PCR; TCRdb holds only in-frame clones, not every one. The sample includes some 2.1 million clones, 90% to 95% seen only once; the top ten take 0.13%. V shed 5 bases and J 4 bases; nucleotides not matched to a gene: 9. The CDR3 spans 14 residues. Germline lookup yields CDR1 SGHNT and CDR2 YYREEE (reference sequence). The TCR comes from a man aged 18 to 30 in good health. The sample was naive CD4+ T cells sorted from blood. Sample subset: CD45RA+ positively selected. V and J are TRBV5-4 and TRBJ2-7; 7 nucleotides match TRBD2. CDR3 coding DNA: TGTGCCAGCAGTTCGTCGGGGGGACCTTACGAGCAGTACTTC. Residues: CASSSSGGPYEQYF.